A selection of T cell receptor beta chains follows, all from one sample in a study of cytomegalovirus exposure and HLA in healthy donors. Sequencing was performed with immunoSEQ multiplex PCR; in TCRdb, only in-frame clones are kept and a portion is missing. This sample yields roughly 290,000 clones, of which 75% to 90% are seen a single time; roughly 0.31% belongs to the top ten. Material for sequencing was PBMCs. The receptors derive from a girl aged 2-10 years in good health and CMV-seronegative. Each CDR3 is given with its conserved first and last residue. Fields, in order: J gene, V gene, clone size, D gene, CDR3 protein, CDR3 DNA. A D gene is named only where the DNA matches it firmly. Size tells how often a clone was seen (once, few, many) or the class of an expanded clone, and some rows leave it out.

TRBJ1-6	TRBV10-1	NA	NA	CASSPGNWCRKNSPLHF	TGCGCCAGCAGTCCGGGTAATTGGTGCCGAAAGAATTCACCCCTCCACTTT
TRBJ2-5	TRBV28	NA	TRBD2	CASSPGLGLQETQYF	TGTGCCAGCAGCCCGGGACTAGGCCTCCAAGAGACCCAGTACTTC
TRBJ2-7	TRBV5-5	NA	TRBD1	CASSGDREQSPYEQYF	TGTGCCAGCAGCGGTGACAGGGAACAAAGCCCCTACGAGCAGTACTTC
TRBJ2-1	TRBV9	NA	TRBD2	CASSSLAGARVFYNEQFF	TGTGCCAGCAGCTCATTAGCGGGGGCAAGGGTATTCTACAATGAGCAGTTCTTC
TRBJ1-1	TRBV13	NA	NA	CASSLEAYTEAFF	TGTGCCAGCAGCTTAGAAGCTTACACTGAAGCTTTCTTT
TRBJ2-3	TRBV30	NA	NA	CAWSFTDTQYF	TGTGCCTGGTCTTTCACAGATACGCAGTATTTT
TRBJ2-3	TRBV9	NA	TRBD2	CASSATSGGHIFTDTQYF	TGTGCCAGCAGCGCCACTAGCGGGGGTCACATCTTCACAGATACGCAGTATTTT
TRBJ2-3	TRBV19	NA	NA	CASSDRGYAGGPGDTQYF	TGTGCCAGTAGTGACAGGGGATACGCGGGAGGGCCAGGAGATACGCAGTATTTT
TRBJ2-1	TRBV7-9	few	TRBD2	CASSSRTSGEFEQFF	TGTGCCAGCAGCTCCCGGACTAGCGGGGAGTTTGAGCAGTTCTTC
TRBJ2-7	TRBV11-2	NA	TRBD2	CASSLELMAGGTYEQYF	TGTGCCAGCAGCTTAGAGCTTATGGCGGGAGGGACCTACGAGCAGTACTTC
TRBJ1-2	TRBV15	NA	NA	CATSRPQLNYGYTF	TGTGCCACCAGCAGGCCACAGCTTAACTATGGCTACACCTTC
TRBJ2-1	TRBV7-9	NA	TRBD2	CASSLKGGGGRQGGNEQFF	TGTGCCAGCAGCTTAAAAGGCGGGGGCGGGAGGCAAGGAGGCAATGAGCAGTTCTTC
TRBJ1-5	TRBV27	NA	NA	CASRRGGTGNQPQHF	TGTGCCAGCAGAAGGGGGGGAACCGGCAATCAGCCCCAGCATTTT
TRBJ2-7	TRBV5-1	NA	NA	CASSLGLGHRSYEQYF	TGCGCCAGCAGCTTGGGTTTAGGACACCGCTCCTACGAGCAGTACTTC
TRBJ2-3	TRBV5-5	NA	NA	CASSLYFGSETDTQYF	TGTGCCAGCAGCCTCTACTTTGGGAGCGAAACAGATACGCAGTATTTT
TRBJ2-7	TRBV10-3	NA	TRBD2	CATARETSGRMYEQYF	TGTGCCACCGCGAGAGAGACTAGCGGGAGGATGTACGAGCAGTACTTC
TRBJ2-7	TRBV5-1	NA	NA	CASSLVGTPTYEQYF	TGCGCCAGCAGCTTGGTCGGGACACCCACCTACGAGCAGTACTTC
TRBJ2-5	TRBV7-9	NA	TRBD2	CASSLPGLAGVETQYF	TGTGCCAGCAGCCTCCCCGGACTAGCGGGGGTGGAGACCCAGTACTTC
TRBJ2-1	TRBV6-5	NA	TRBD2	CASTTSGLYNEQFF	TGTGCCAGTACGACTAGCGGGCTCTACAATGAGCAGTTCTTC
TRBJ2-3	TRBV28	NA	TRBD2	CASSPWTSGETDTQYF	TGTGCCAGCAGTCCCTGGACTAGCGGTGAAACAGATACGCAGTATTTT
TRBJ2-5	TRBV11-3	NA	TRBD2	CASSLGTSGGVQETQYF	TGTGCCAGCAGCCTTGGGACTAGCGGGGGGGTCCAAGAGACCCAGTACTTC
TRBJ2-7	TRBV5-6	NA	TRBD1	CASSTGDEQYF	TGTGCCAGCAGCACAGGGGACGAGCAGTACTTC
TRBJ2-3	TRBV5-4	NA	TRBD1	CASSLGGRGGDTQYF	TGTGCCAGCAGCTTGGGGGGTAGAGGGGGCGATACGCAGTATTTT
TRBJ1-5	TRBV2	NA	TRBD1	CASGMGQGEDSNQPQHF	TGTGCCAGCGGGATGGGGCAGGGGGAAGATAGCAATCAGCCCCAGCATTTT
TRBJ2-7	TRBV5-4	NA	TRBD2	CASSRRTRSGGPLYEQYF	TGTGCCAGCAGCAGGCGGACGCGCAGCGGGGGTCCCCTCTACGAGCAGTACTTC
TRBJ2-5	TRBV30	NA	NA	CAWSWGETQYF	TGTGCCTGGAGTTGGGGCGAGACCCAGTACTTC
TRBJ2-3	TRBV29-1	few	NA	CSAPLMTSTDTQYF	TGCAGCGCTCCCCTGATGACTAGCACAGATACGCAGTATTTT
TRBJ2-7	TRBV28	NA	NA	CASSFGGTHYEQYF	TGTGCCAGCAGTTTCGGCGGGACCCACTACGAGCAGTACTTC
TRBJ2-7	TRBV25-1	NA	TRBD1	CASSERQGTLKQYF	TGTGCCAGCAGCGAAAGACAGGGAACCCTCAAGCAGTACTTC
TRBJ2-7	TRBV9	NA	NA	CASSVAETASYEQYF	TGTGCCAGCAGCGTAGCCGAGACAGCATCCTACGAGCAGTACTTC
TRBJ2-5	TRBV7-3	NA	NA	CASADNEQETQYF	TGTGCCAGCGCGGACAACGAACAAGAGACCCAGTACTTC
TRBJ2-7	TRBV18	NA	TRBD2	CASSPGELAGYGEQYF	TGTGCCAGCTCACCCGGGGAGCTAGCGGGTTACGGCGAGCAGTACTTC
TRBJ2-3	TRBV9	NA	NA	CASSVRVADTQYF	TGTGCCAGCAGCGTCAGGGTGGCAGATACGCAGTATTTT
TRBJ2-1	TRBV7-7	NA	TRBD2	CASSPSGSSYNEQFF	TGTGCCAGCAGTCCTAGCGGGAGCAGCTACAATGAGCAGTTCTTC
TRBJ2-5	TRBV5-1	NA	TRBD1	CASSAGQGPQETQYF	TGCGCCAGCAGCGCTGGACAGGGTCCCCAAGAGACCCAGTACTTC
TRBJ2-6	TRBV2	NA	NA	CASSAPGSGANVLTF	TGTGCCAGCAGTGCCCCAGGGTCTGGGGCCAACGTCCTGACTTTC
TRBJ2-2	TRBV7-9	NA	NA	CSSSAMEGSGTGELFF	TGTTCCAGCAGCGCCATGGAGGGGAGTGGGACCGGGGAGCTGTTTTTT
TRBJ2-7	TRBV5-6	few	TRBD2	CASSLLGLAETYEQYF	TGTGCCAGCAGCTTGCTGGGACTAGCGGAGACCTACGAGCAGTACTTC
TRBJ2-1	TRBV28	NA	NA	CASSLFPRSGGHTYNEQFF	TGTGCCAGCAGTTTATTCCCGAGAAGTGGGGGACACACCTACAATGAGCAGTTCTTC
TRBJ1-1	TRBV27	NA	TRBD1	CASSPATGKNTEAFF	TGTGCCAGCAGTCCCGCGACAGGGAAGAACACTGAAGCTTTCTTT
TRBJ2-1	TRBV7-2	NA	NA	CASSPGGNEQFF	TGTGCCAGCAGCCCAGGTGGGAATGAGCAGTTCTTC
TRBJ2-1	TRBV9	NA	TRBD2	CASSVGTSGLVSYEQFF	TGTGCCAGCAGCGTAGGTACTAGCGGGCTAGTGAGTTATGAGCAGTTCTTC